This T cell receptor beta chain was sequenced in a study of regulatory T cells in long-lasting Graves disease. About this clonotype: Its specificity is not known.

With iRepertoire HTBI primers and Arm-PCR of CDR3 regions, TCR beta libraries were built. TCRdb used MiXCR to reprocess the multiplex PCR reads, holding one entry per CDR3 protein. There are about 240,000 distinct CDR3 sequences in the sample; around 21% occur only once, and 11% to 15% lies in the top ten. Findings and limits, study-wide: Possibly, accuracy suffered from the small sample size. TRBV28, TRBJ1-2 and TRBJ2-5 were segments that persistent disease favored.

V was clipped by 2 bases and J by 1 base, with 2 bases between them. This CDR3 comprises 13 residues. From germline, CDR1 is KGHSH and CDR2 LQKENI. Time point defined: newly diagnosed GD, antithyroid drugs for less than 3 months. RNA extracted from PBMCs served as the sequencing template. The genes are TRBV18 and TRBJ2-2; no clear D. The sequence came from a female donor with Graves disease. The source was peripheral blood mononuclear cells (PBMCs), collected at new diagnosis, from a patient treated with antithyroid drugs. CDR3 loop: CASSPGNTGELFF. As DNA, the CDR3 is TGTGCCAGCTCACCAGGGAACACCGGGGAGCTGTTTTTT.